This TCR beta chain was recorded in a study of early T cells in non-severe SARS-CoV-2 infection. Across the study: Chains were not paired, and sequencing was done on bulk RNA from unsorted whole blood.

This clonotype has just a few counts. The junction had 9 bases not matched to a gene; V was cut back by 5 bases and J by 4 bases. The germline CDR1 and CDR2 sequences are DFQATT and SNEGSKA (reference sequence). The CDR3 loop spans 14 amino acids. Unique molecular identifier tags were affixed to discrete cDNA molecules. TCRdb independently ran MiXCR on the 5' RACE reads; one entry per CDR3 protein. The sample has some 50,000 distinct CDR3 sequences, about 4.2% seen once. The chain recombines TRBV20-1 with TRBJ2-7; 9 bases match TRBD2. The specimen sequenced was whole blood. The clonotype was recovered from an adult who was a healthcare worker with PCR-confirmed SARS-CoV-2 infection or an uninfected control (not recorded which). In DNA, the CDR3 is TGCAGTGCTCGAACGACTAGCGGAGTATACGAGCAGTACTTC. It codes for CSARTTSGVYEQYF.